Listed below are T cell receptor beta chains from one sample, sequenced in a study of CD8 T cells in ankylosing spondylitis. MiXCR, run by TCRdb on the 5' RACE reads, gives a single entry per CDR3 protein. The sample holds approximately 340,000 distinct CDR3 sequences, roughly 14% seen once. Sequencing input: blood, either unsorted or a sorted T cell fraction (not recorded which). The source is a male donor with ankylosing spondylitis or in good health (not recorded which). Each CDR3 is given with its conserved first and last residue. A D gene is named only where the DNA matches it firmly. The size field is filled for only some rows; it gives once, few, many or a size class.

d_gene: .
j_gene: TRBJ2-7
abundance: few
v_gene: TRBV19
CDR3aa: CASSILGQGEQYF
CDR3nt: TGTGCCAGTAGTATCCTAGGCCAGGGCGAGCAGTACTTC

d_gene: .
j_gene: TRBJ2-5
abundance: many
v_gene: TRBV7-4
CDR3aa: CASSLGLRAGPLKETQYF
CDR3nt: TGTGCCAGCAGCTTAGGTCTGCGGGCGGGACCCCTGAAAGAGACCCAGTACTTC

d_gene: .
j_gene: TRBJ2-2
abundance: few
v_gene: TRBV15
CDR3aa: CATSRDKGNTGELFF
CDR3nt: TGTGCCACCAGCAGAGATAAGGGGAACACCGGGGAGCTGTTTTTT

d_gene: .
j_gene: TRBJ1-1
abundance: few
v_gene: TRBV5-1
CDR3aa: CASSPQEGLAFF
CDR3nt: TGCGCCAGCAGCCCGCAGGAGGGTTTGGCTTTCTTT

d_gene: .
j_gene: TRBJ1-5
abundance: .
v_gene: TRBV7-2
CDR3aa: CASSNRVGNQPQHF
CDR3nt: TGTGCCAGCAGCAACAGGGTAGGCAATCAGCCCCAGCATTTT

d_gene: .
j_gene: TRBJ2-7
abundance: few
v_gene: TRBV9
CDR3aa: CASSVATGAEQYF
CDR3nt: TGTGCCAGCAGCGTAGCTACGGGAGCCGAGCAGTACTTC

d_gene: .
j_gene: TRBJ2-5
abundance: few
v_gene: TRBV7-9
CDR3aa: CASRKETQYF
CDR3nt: TGTGCCAGCCGGAAAGAGACCCAGTACTTC

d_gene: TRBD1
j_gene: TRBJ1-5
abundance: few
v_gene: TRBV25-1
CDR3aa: CASSYIGTAQPQHF
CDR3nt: TGTGCCAGCAGCTACATCGGGACAGCCCAGCCCCAGCATTTT

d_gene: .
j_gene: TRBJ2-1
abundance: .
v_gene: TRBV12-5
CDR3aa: CASGLYDNEQFF
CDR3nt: TGTGCTAGTGGTTTGTACGACAATGAGCAGTTCTTC

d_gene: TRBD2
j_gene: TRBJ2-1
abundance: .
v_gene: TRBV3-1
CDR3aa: CASSQTSGVQDEQFF
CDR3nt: TGTGCCAGCAGCCAAACTAGCGGGGTCCAAGATGAGCAGTTCTTC

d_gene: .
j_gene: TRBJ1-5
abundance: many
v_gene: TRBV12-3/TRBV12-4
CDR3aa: CASSLDWGQPQHF
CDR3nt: TGTGCCAGCAGTTTAGACTGGGGACAGCCCCAGCATTTT

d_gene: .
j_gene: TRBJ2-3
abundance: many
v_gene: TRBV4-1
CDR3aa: CASSQDYRREDRTDTQYF
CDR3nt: TGCGCCAGCAGCCAAGATTATCGTAGGGAAGATCGGACAGATACGCAGTATTTT

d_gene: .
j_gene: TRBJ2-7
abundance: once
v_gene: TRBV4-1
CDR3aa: CASSQESSYGYEQYF
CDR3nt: TGCGCCAGCAGCCAAGAAAGTAGCTACGGCTACGAGCAGTACTTC

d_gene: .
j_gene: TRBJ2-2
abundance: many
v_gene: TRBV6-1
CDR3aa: CASYSFVNGELFF
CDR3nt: TGTGCCAGCTACTCGTTCGTTAACGGGGAGCTGTTTTTT

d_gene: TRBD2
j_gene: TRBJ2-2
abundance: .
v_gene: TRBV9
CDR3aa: CASSVTSGVNTGELFF
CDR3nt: TGTGCCAGCAGCGTGACTAGCGGGGTCAACACCGGGGAGCTGTTTTTT

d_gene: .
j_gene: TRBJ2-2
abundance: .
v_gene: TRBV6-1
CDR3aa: CASRQTDRITGELFF
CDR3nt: TGTGCCAGCAGACAAACCGACAGGATCACCGGGGAGCTGTTTTTT

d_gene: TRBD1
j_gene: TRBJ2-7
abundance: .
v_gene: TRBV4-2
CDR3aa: CASSQPDRGEQYF
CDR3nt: TGTGCCAGCAGCCAGCCGGACAGGGGCGAGCAGTACTTC

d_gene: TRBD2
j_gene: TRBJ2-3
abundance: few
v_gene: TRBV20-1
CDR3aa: CSAGPRLAGGGLDTQYF
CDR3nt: TGCAGTGCTGGCCCCAGACTAGCGGGAGGCGGCCTTGATACGCAGTATTTT

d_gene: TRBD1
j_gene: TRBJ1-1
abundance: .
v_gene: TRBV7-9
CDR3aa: CASSLALGQGKAEAFF
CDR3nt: TGTGCCAGCAGCTTAGCGTTAGGACAGGGGAAGGCTGAAGCTTTCTTT

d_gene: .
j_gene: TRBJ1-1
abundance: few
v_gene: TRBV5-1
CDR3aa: CASSLDAVTTEAFF
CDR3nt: TGCGCCAGCAGCTTGGATGCGGTTACCACTGAAGCTTTCTTT

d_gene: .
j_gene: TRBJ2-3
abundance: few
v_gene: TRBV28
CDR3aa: CASSLPAPATQYF
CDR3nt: TGTGCCAGCAGTTTACCCGCCCCGGCTACGCAGTATTTT

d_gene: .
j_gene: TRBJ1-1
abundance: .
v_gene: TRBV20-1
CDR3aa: CSLGGPSTEAFF
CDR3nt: TGCAGTCTCGGGGGCCCCAGCACTGAAGCTTTCTTT

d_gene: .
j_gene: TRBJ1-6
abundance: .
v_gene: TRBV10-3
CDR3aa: CAITNGADNSPLHF
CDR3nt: TGTGCCATCACTAATGGGGCAGATAATTCACCCCTCCACTTT

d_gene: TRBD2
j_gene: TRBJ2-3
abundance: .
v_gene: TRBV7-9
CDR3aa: CASSMTSGITDTQYF
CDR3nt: TGTGCCAGCAGCATGACTAGCGGCATCACAGATACGCAGTATTTT

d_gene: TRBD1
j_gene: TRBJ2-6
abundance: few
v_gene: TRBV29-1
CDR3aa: CSVAAGTGAGANVLTF
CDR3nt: TGCAGCGTTGCGGCAGGGACAGGAGCTGGGGCCAACGTCCTGACTTTC

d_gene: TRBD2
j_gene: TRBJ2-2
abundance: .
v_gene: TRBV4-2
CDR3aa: CASSQRRGGGLNTGELFF
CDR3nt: TGTGCCAGCAGCCAACGTCGGGGGGGCGGGTTGAACACCGGGGAGCTGTTTTTT

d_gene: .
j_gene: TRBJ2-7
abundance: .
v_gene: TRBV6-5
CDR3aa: CASSYISGEQYF
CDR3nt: TGTGCCAGCAGTTACATAAGCGGCGAGCAGTACTTC

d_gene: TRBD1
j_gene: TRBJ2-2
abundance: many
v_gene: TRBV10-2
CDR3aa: CASMWPRDRGHNGELFF
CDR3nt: TGCGCCAGCATGTGGCCTCGGGACAGGGGGCATAACGGGGAGCTGTTTTTT

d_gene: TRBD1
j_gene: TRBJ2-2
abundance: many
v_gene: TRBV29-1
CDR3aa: CSARDRVNPGELFF
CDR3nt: TGCAGCGCCCGGGACAGGGTTAACCCCGGGGAGCTGTTTTTT

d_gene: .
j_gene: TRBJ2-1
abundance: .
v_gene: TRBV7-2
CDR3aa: CASRKGMGDPYNEQFF
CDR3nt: TGTGCCAGCAGGAAGGGGATGGGGGACCCATACAATGAGCAGTTCTTC

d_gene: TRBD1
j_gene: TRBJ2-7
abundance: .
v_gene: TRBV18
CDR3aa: CASSPGQEYEQYF
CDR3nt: TGTGCCAGCTCACCCGGACAGGAGTACGAGCAGTACTTC

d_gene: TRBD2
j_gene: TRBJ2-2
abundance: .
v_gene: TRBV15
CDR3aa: CATVREGNTGELFF
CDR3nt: TGTGCCACCGTACGGGAGGGAAACACCGGGGAGCTGTTTTTT

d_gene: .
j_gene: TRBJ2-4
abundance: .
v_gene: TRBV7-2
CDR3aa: CASSADRTNIQYF
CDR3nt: TGTGCCAGCAGCGCTGACAGGACAAACATTCAGTACTTC

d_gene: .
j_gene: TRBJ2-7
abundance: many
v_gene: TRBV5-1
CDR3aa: CASSFTGNYEQYF
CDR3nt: TGCGCCAGCAGCTTTACAGGGAACTACGAGCAGTACTTC

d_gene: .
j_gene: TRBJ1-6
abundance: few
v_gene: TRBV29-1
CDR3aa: CSVESVSSNNSPLHF
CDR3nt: TGCAGCGTTGAAAGCGTATCTTCCAATAATTCACCCCTCCACTTT

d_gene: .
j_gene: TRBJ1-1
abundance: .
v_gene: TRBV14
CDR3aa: CASSPPGRLPMNTEAFF
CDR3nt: TGTGCCAGCAGCCCCCCGGGACGGCTACCTATGAACACTGAAGCTTTCTTT